A selection of T cell receptor beta chains follows, all from one sample in a study of blood T cell repertoires in COVID-19. Only in-frame clones appear in the TCRdb table, and some are missing; sequencing was by immunoSEQ multiplex PCR. Of about 140,000 clones in the sample, 80% to 85% are singletons; the top ten hold more than 8%. The specimen was peripheral blood. The receptor set was obtained from a human donor in a cohort sampled during active COVID-19. Both conserved end residues are trimmed from each CDR3. Expanded clones are given a class, and other clones once, few, many or no size at all.

cdr3_aa: ASSPSGTSGRVDTQY
v_call: TRBV4-2
j_call: TRBJ2-3
clone_size: -

cdr3_aa: ASELSVAGSGRGGNEQY
v_call: TRBV4-1
j_call: TRBJ2-7
clone_size: once

cdr3_aa: ASRRDRGMNEQY
v_call: TRBV6-5
j_call: TRBJ2-7
clone_size: once

cdr3_aa: ASSYSRGGATNGANVLT
v_call: TRBV6-2/TRBV6-3
j_call: TRBJ2-6
clone_size: -

cdr3_aa: ASSTMGTSSYNEQF
v_call: TRBV7-3
j_call: TRBJ2-1
clone_size: -

cdr3_aa: ASSDPGQANYEQY
v_call: TRBV25-1
j_call: TRBJ2-7
clone_size: -

cdr3_aa: ASSPRGSGYYNEQF
v_call: TRBV7-2
j_call: TRBJ2-1
clone_size: -

cdr3_aa: ASSSDRAGGTQY
v_call: TRBV5-1
j_call: TRBJ2-5
clone_size: -

cdr3_aa: ASSSRGSGRVDEQF
v_call: TRBV11-1
j_call: TRBJ2-1
clone_size: once

cdr3_aa: ASSPAVGRGKLYNEQF
v_call: TRBV18
j_call: TRBJ2-1
clone_size: -

cdr3_aa: ASSPPGLAGGYEQY
v_call: TRBV9
j_call: TRBJ2-7
clone_size: -

cdr3_aa: ASRTGAAVEKLF
v_call: TRBV9
j_call: TRBJ1-4
clone_size: -

cdr3_aa: ASSQEYSFPGPQH
v_call: TRBV4-3
j_call: TRBJ1-5
clone_size: -

cdr3_aa: ATKGPGDTEAF
v_call: TRBV24-1
j_call: TRBJ1-1
clone_size: -

cdr3_aa: ASSVYKRWASGELF
v_call: TRBV28
j_call: TRBJ2-2
clone_size: -

cdr3_aa: ASSSDLRWSSYNYFGYT
v_call: TRBV5-4
j_call: TRBJ1-2
clone_size: -

cdr3_aa: ASSYIGTGVSGANVLT
v_call: TRBV18
j_call: TRBJ2-6
clone_size: -

cdr3_aa: ASSQENPGTVYYEQY
v_call: TRBV4-3
j_call: TRBJ2-7
clone_size: -

cdr3_aa: ASSLTGVTGELF
v_call: TRBV19
j_call: TRBJ2-2
clone_size: -

cdr3_aa: ASSLAPGLYYGYT
v_call: TRBV7-8
j_call: TRBJ1-2
clone_size: -

cdr3_aa: ASSLAVRSNSYEQY
v_call: TRBV6-2/TRBV6-3
j_call: TRBJ2-7
clone_size: -

cdr3_aa: ASSESGQGNPYEQY
v_call: TRBV6-1
j_call: TRBJ2-7
clone_size: -

cdr3_aa: ASSPGTTSYNEQF
v_call: TRBV11-3
j_call: TRBJ2-1
clone_size: -

cdr3_aa: ASSPGADRGPRYGQY
v_call: TRBV18
j_call: TRBJ2-3
clone_size: -

cdr3_aa: ASSLSPLAGDTQY
v_call: TRBV7-3
j_call: TRBJ2-3
clone_size: once

cdr3_aa: ASSLRSTNEKLF
v_call: TRBV4-1
j_call: TRBJ1-4
clone_size: -

cdr3_aa: ASSRQERNQPQH
v_call: TRBV18
j_call: TRBJ1-5
clone_size: -

cdr3_aa: ASVTSSYEQY
v_call: TRBV28
j_call: TRBJ2-7
clone_size: -

cdr3_aa: ASRGPQGTLPYEQY
v_call: TRBV21-1
j_call: TRBJ2-7
clone_size: -

cdr3_aa: ASSRGTGLANYGYT
v_call: TRBV5-4
j_call: TRBJ1-2
clone_size: -

cdr3_aa: ATRGTSGTYEQY
v_call: TRBV19
j_call: TRBJ2-7
clone_size: -

cdr3_aa: ASSLEPVGGIGTEAF
v_call: TRBV5-1
j_call: TRBJ1-1
clone_size: -